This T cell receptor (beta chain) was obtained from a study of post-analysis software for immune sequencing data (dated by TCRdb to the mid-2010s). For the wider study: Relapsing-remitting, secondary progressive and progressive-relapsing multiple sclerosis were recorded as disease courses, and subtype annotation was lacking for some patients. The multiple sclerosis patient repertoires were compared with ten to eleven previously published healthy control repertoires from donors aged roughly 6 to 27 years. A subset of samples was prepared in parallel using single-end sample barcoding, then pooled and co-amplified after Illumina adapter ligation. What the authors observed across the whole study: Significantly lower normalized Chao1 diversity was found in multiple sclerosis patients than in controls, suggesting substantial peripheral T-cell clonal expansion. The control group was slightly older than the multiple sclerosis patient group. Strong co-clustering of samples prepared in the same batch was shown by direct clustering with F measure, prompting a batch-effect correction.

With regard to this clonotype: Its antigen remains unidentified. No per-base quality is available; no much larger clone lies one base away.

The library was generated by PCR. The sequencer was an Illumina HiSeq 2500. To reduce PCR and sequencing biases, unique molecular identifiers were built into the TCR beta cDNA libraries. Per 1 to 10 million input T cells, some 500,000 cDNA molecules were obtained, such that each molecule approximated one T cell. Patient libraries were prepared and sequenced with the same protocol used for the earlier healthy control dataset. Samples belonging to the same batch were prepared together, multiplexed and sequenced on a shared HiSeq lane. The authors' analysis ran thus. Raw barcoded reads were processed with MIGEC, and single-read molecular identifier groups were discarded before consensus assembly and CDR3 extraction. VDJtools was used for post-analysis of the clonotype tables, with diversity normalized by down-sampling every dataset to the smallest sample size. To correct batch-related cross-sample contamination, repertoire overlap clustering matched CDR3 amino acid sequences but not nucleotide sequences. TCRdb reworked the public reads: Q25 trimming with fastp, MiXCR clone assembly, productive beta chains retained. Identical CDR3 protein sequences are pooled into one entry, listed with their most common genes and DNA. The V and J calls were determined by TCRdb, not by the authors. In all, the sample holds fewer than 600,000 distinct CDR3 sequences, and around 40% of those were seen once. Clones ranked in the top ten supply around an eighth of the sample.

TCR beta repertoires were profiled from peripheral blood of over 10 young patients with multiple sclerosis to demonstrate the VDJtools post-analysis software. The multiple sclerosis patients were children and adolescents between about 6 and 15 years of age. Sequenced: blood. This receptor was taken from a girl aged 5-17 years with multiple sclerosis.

Here is the DNA: TGTGCCAGCAGTTTATCGCGACAGACTAATGAAAAACTGTTTTTT. Its amino acids are CASSLSRQTNEKLFF. Recombination connected TRBV27 to TRBJ1-4; TRBD1 is a possible D gene, resting on 5 matching bases. A distance of 7 bases separates the germline ends of V and J, which lose 0 bases and 2 bases respectively. The CDR3 holds 15 amino acids from the cysteine to the phenylalanine. The DNA shown is the 45-base CDR3, in frame from base 1. CDR1 MNHEY and CDR2 SMNVEV are derived from the germline V gene (reference sequence).